The 28 T cell receptor beta chains below all came from one sample that was sequenced in a study of cytomegalovirus exposure and HLA in healthy donors (dated by TCRdb to 2016 to 2017). Library generation was performed with the immunoSEQ multiplex PCR assay. The multiplex PCR relied on a mix of 60 forward primers for TCR Vbeta segments and 13 reverse primers for TCR Jbeta segments. The table comes from immuneACCESS by way of TCRdb, which keeps in-frame sequences with V and J called. Part of the clones is missing from these tables; in studies checked, under half for an unresolved V gene and the rest for unknown reasons. Present in this sample are about 88,000 clones, 80% to 90% of which were seen just once. The biggest ten clones account for about 2.3% of the sample. Sequenced input: PBMCs. Source of these receptors: a man in his late teens or twenties in good health and CMV-seronegative.

The genes are TRBV4-2 and TRBJ1-1; tentative D call: TRBD1 (6 bases). Trimming pared 3 bases from V and 1 base from J, leaving 12 bases between. This CDR3 has 15 amino acids. Germline values: CDR1 LGHNA, CDR2 YNFKEQ. CDR3: CASSHLQGSNTEAFF. The DNA for the CDR3 is TGTGCCAGCAGCCACCTACAGGGCTCGAACACTGAAGCTTTCTTT.

Comments on this clone: Other DNA sequences within the sample encode an identical CDR3. The chain employs TRBV2 and TRBJ2-1; no definite D call. Germline CDR1 reads SNHLY; CDR2 reads FYNNEI. Trimming stripped 1 base from V and 2 bases from J, with 9 bases between. This CDR3 is 15 amino acids long. CDR3 DNA: TGTGCCAGCAGTGAAGAGTACAGTACCTACAATGAGCAGTTCTTC. It codes for CASSEEYSTYNEQFF.

Only one count was recorded for this clone. V usage is TRBV11-2 and J usage is TRBJ1-2; the match to TRBD1 covers 7 bases. Unmatched junction bases numbered 13, after V lost 5 bases and J lost 7 bases. The length of the CDR3 is 15 residues. Germline V gene sequence: CDR1 SGHAT, CDR2 FQNNGV. CDR3 sequence reads: CASSIPYRGTSGYTF. The CDR3 nucleotides are TGTGCCAGCAGCATACCATACAGGGGAACTAGTGGCTACACCTTC.

This clone came up once. The chain employs TRBV18 and TRBJ2-7; 14 bases are a match to TRBD2. The J segment lost 4 bases and the V segment lost 6 bases, leaving 11 bases of the junction unmatched. This CDR3 has 17 amino acids. Germline V gene data show CDR1 as KGHSH and CDR2 as LQKENI. The CDR3 bases are TGTGCCAGCTCCCGTTCGGGGACTAGCGGGAGTCTATACGAGCAGTACTTC. It is translated as CASSRSGTSGSLYEQYF.

J is TRBJ2-2 and V is TRBV9; D is unclear. Trimming pared 0 bases from V and 6 bases from J, leaving 3 bases between. Per the germline V gene, CDR1 is SGDLS and CDR2 is YYNGEE. The CDR3 has 12 amino acids. Here the CDR3 reads CASSVGPGELFF. The CDR3 DNA reads as TGTGCCAGCAGCGTAGGGCCCGGGGAGCTGTTTTTT. The full variable domain, completed using reference TRBV9 and TRBJ2-2, is DSGVTQTPKHLITATGQRVTLRCSPRSGDLSVYWYQQSLDQGLQFLIQYYNGEERAKGNILERFSAQQFPDLHSELNLSSLELGDSALYFCASSVGPGELFFGEGSRLTVL.

The V call is TRBV5-1, the J call TRBJ1-5; D uncertain. The CDR3 length is 14 residues. Germline V gives CDR1 SGHRS, CDR2 YFSETQ. The ends were cut back, 2 bases at V and 4 bases at J, with 10 bases in the middle. The CDR3 nucleotides are TGCGCCAGCAGCTTCGACAATATTAATCAGCCCCAGCATTTT. This encodes CASSFDNINQPQHF. The full variable domain, its missing parts supplied by reference TRBV5-1 and TRBJ1-5, is KAGVTQTPRYLIKTRGQQVTLSCSPISGHRSVSWYQQTPGQGLQFLFEYFSETQRNKGNFPGRFSGRQFSNSRSEMNVSTLELGDSALYLCASSFDNINQPQHFGDGTRLSIL.

The rearrangement joins TRBV7-2 to TRBJ2-3, with D unresolved. The V gene lost 2 bases and the J gene lost 6 bases, with 6 bases spanning the gap. Germline values: CDR1 SGHTA, CDR2 FQGNSA. The CDR3 is 12 residues long. The CDR3: CASSLSGDTQYF. In nucleotides, the CDR3 is TGTGCCAGCAGCTTATCCGGGGATACGCAGTATTTT.

This clone was observed a few times. V usage is TRBV7-2 and J usage is TRBJ1-4; D is possibly TRBD1 (6 bases). Between the trimmed V and J ends, which lost 1 base and 3 bases, there was a span of 9 bases. The CDR3 has 15 residues. The V gene's germline CDR1 is SGHTA and CDR2 FQGNSA. The CDR3 coding sequence is TGTGCCAGCAGCTTAGTGAGGACAGCTAATGAAAAACTGTTTTTT. Amino acids: CASSLVRTANEKLFF. Full variable domain (missing parts from reference TRBV7-2 and TRBJ1-4): GAGVSQSPSNKVTEKGKDVELRCDPISGHTALYWYRQSLGQGLEFLIYFQGNSAPDKSGLPSDRFSAERTGGSVSTLTIQRTQQEDSAVYLCASSLVRTANEKLFFGSGTQLSVL.

The chain carries TRBV9 and TRBJ2-1; the D gene is possibly TRBD2 (5 bases). Germline V lookup: CDR1 SGDLS, CDR2 YYNGEE. The CDR3 is 12 amino acids. Trimming shortened V by 6 bases and J by 7 bases, and 11 bases separated the two germline ends. CDR3 DNA sequence: TGTGCCAGCAACTCTCGCGGGAATGAGCAGTTCTTC. This codes for CASNSRGNEQFF.

J is TRBJ2-1 and V is TRBV5-4, with 8 bases matching TRBD2. V was clipped by 3 bases and J by 4 bases; unmatched bases: 9. Germline values: CDR1 SGHNT, CDR2 YYREEE (reference sequence). The CDR3 contains 16 residues. The CDR3 reads CASSSGGPDSYNEQFF. For the CDR3, the DNA is TGTGCCAGCAGCTCGGGAGGGCCGGACTCTTACAATGAGCAGTTCTTC.

The CDR3: CASSLEGVRTEAFF. CDR3 coding DNA: TGTGCCAGCAGCTTAGAGGGGGTGCGCACTGAAGCTTTCTTT. The chain has TRBV5-5 and TRBJ1-1, with D possibly being TRBD1 (6 bases). This CDR3 comprises 14 residues. The V and J ends lost 2 bases and 4 bases respectively, with 12 bases between them. Germline loops: CDR1 SGHKS, CDR2 YYEKEE (reference sequence).

V is TRBV6-1 and J is TRBJ1-5, with TRBD1 matching 8 bases. Germline V gives CDR1 MNHNS, CDR2 SASEGT. V was pared by 3 bases and J by 7 bases, with 2 bases of the junction left unmatched. The CDR3 runs 13 residues. CDR3 bases: TGTGCCAGCAGTGACCACAGGGGGCAGCCCCAGCATTTT. Protein sequence: CASSDHRGQPQHF.

The chain carries TRBV13 and TRBJ2-7, with 7 bases that match TRBD1. Looked up from germline, CDR1 is PRHDT and CDR2 is FYEKMQ (reference sequence). The CDR3 consists of 15 residues. Losses at the gene ends were 4 bases for V and 0 bases for J; bases not matched to a gene: 6. The CDR3, as DNA: TGTGCCAGCAGCTACCTACAGGGGAGCTCCTACGAGCAGTACTTC. Translated, it gives CASSYLQGSSYEQYF.

The chain joins TRBV27 to TRBJ2-7; D is perhaps TRBD2 (7 bases). V lost 3 bases and J 8 bases, leaving 20 bases between the germline ends. The CDR3 runs to 15 residues. The germline V gene has CDR1 MNHEY and CDR2 SMNVEV (reference sequence). CDR3 residues: CASSLDGGPLNKQYF. CDR3 DNA sequence: TGTGCCAGCAGTTTGGACGGGGGGCCCCTAAACAAGCAGTACTTC.

This clone was found a few times. The chain combines TRBV7-2 with TRBJ1-5; TRBD1 might be the D (5 bases). The CDR3 length is 16 residues. In germline, CDR1 is SGHTA, CDR2 FQGNSA. V was cut by 6 bases and J by 0 bases, with 15 bases left in between. CDR3 sequence (DNA): TGTGCCAGCAGGCCCGACAGTTTATATAGCAATCAGCCCCAGCATTTT. It is translated as CASRPDSLYSNQPQHF.

The rearrangement links TRBV6-5 to TRBJ1-5; D call uncertain. This CDR3 is built from 13 residues. Germline values: CDR1 MNHEY, CDR2 SVGAGI. The ends were cut back, 5 bases at V and 0 bases at J, with 5 bases in the middle. CDR3 residues: CASSVRSNQPQHF. The CDR3 bases are TGTGCCAGCAGTGTTCGTAGCAATCAGCCCCAGCATTTT.

V and J are TRBV6-5 and TRBJ2-5; 9 bases are shared with TRBD2. The J call could be wrong; TRBJ2-7 is a better fit for the DNA end. Germline V gene sequence: CDR1 MNHEY, CDR2 SVGAGI. This CDR3 spans 13 amino acids. The CDR3 nucleotides read TGTGCCAGCAGTTATAGCGGGAGCTACGAGCAGTACTTC. Its protein product is CASSYSGSYEQYF.

The V call is TRBV29-1, the J call TRBJ2-7, with D maybe TRBD1 (7 bases). The CDR3 totals 13 residues. CDR1 is SQVTM and CDR2 is ANQGSEA in the germline V gene. Deletions cut 5 bases from V and 2 bases from J, with 13 bases between. CDR3 amino acids: CSVRRGEAYEQYF. In nucleotides, the CDR3 is TGCAGCGTTCGCAGGGGGGAAGCCTACGAGCAGTACTTC.

V gene TRBV4-1 combines with J gene TRBJ2-7; 9 bases line up with TRBD1. This CDR3 spans 15 amino acids. Germline V gene data show CDR1 as MGHRA and CDR2 as YSYEKL. V dropped 4 bases and J dropped 2; count of bases not matched to a gene: 6. The CDR3 spells CASSPSGTGTYEQYF. The CDR3 region has the DNA TGCGCCAGCAGCCCTTCCGGGACAGGGACCTACGAGCAGTACTTC.

A single count supports this clone. The rearrangement links TRBV7-2 to TRBJ2-7, with a possible D match to TRBD2 (5 bases). This CDR3 is built from 16 residues. The ends were cut back, 4 bases at V and 2 bases at J, with 18 bases in the middle. Germline V gene data show CDR1 as SGHTA and CDR2 as FQGNSA. CDR3 region: CASSSPLSGVAYEQYF. The DNA for the CDR3 is TGTGCCAGCAGCTCGCCGCTCAGCGGAGTAGCCTACGAGCAGTACTTC.

The chain combines TRBV5-1 with TRBJ1-2, with TRBD1 as a possible D gene (5 bases). The germline CDR1 and CDR2 sequences are SGHRS and YFSETQ. Trimming stripped 0 bases from V and 3 bases from J, with 6 bases between. This CDR3 comprises 13 residues. CDR3 bases: TGCGCCAGCAGCTTGGCGGGGGACTATGGCTACACCTTC. Residues: CASSLAGDYGYTF.

The chain has TRBV6-4 and TRBJ2-2, with D perhaps matching TRBD2 (5 bases). The CDR3 is 15 residues long. V shed 4 bases and J shed 0 bases, with 9 bases lying between them. From germline, CDR1 is MRHNA and CDR2 SNTAGT. The chain's CDR3 is CASSVSGSNTGELFF. CDR3 coding DNA: TGTGCCAGCAGTGTAAGCGGTTCGAACACCGGGGAGCTGTTTTTT.

This chain joins TRBV5-1 and TRBJ1-3; tentatively, D is TRBD1 (5 bases). The length of the CDR3 is 21 residues. Germline V CDR1 and CDR2: SGHRS, YFSETQ. V gave up 2 bases and J gave up 6 bases, with 33 bases separating them. The CDR3 spells CASSFGRREEGREGCPNTIYF. The CDR3 coding sequence is TGCGCCAGCAGCTTTGGGCGGCGTGAGGAGGGACGGGAGGGTTGTCCAAACACCATATATTTT.

V is TRBV27 and J is TRBJ2-1, with 12 bases identical to TRBD2. Germline V gene lookup returns CDR1 MNHEY and CDR2 SMNVEV (reference sequence). The CDR3 sequence is 16 residues long. Trimming cost V 5 bases and J 10 bases; bases outside gene matches: 12. The CDR3 sequence: CASSLMTSGRVLEQFF. CDR3 in DNA: TGTGCCAGCAGTCTAATGACTAGCGGGAGAGTGTTGGAGCAGTTCTTC.

J is TRBJ1-5 and V is TRBV28, with a tentative D call TRBD1 (6 bases). The germline V gene has CDR1 MDHEN and CDR2 SYDVKM. V lost 5 bases to trimming and J lost 3 bases, with 20 bases between them. The CDR3 totals 17 residues. As DNA, the CDR3 is TGTGCCAGCAGTCCCGCCGAGGGGGGGACCTCCAATCAGCCCCAGCATTTT. It translates to CASSPAEGGTSNQPQHF.

The V and J genes are TRBV6-5 and TRBJ1-2; D unclear. Trimming pared 0 bases from V and 4 bases from J, leaving 6 bases between. The V gene's germline CDR1 is MNHEY and CDR2 SVGAGI. The CDR3 sequence is 13 residues long. The CDR3 bases are TGTGCCAGCAGTTACTCGGCAGGCTATGGCTACACCTTC. Translation gives CASSYSAGYGYTF.

The chain couples TRBV7-8 to TRBJ2-3; TRBD2 agrees at 7 bases. Trimming cost V 5 bases and J 6 bases; bases outside gene matches: 8. The CDR3 is made up of 14 amino acids. Germline V gives CDR1 SGHVS, CDR2 FQNEAQ. In DNA form, the CDR3 reads TGTGCCAGCAGCCTGGGGGGGGTGCTCGATACGCAGTATTTT. Its translation: CASSLGGVLDTQYF.

Only a few counts were recorded for this clone. This rearrangement joins TRBV14 to TRBJ2-2, with D tentatively TRBD1 (5 bases). In germline, CDR1 is SGHDN, CDR2 FVKESK. The V and J ends lost 4 bases and 6 bases respectively, with 9 bases between them. The CDR3 covers 13 residues. The CDR3 region has the DNA TGTGCCAGCAGCCTTAGGGGCGCCGGGGAGCTGTTTTTT. Protein product: CASSLRGAGELFF.